The 21 T cell receptor beta chains in this list originate from one sample, sequenced in a study of post-analysis software for immune sequencing data. Study-wide results and limits: Four to six TRBV segments appeared more often in patients than in controls, and TRBV5-6, TRBV5-1 and TRBV20-1 were among these.

Built from TCR beta cDNA, the libraries had unique molecular identifiers in them. Via MiXCR, TCRdb re-called the PCR reads, giving one row per CDR3 protein. Of 800,000 to 950,000 distinct CDR3 sequences in the sample, around 50% were seen once. Their antigen targets remain unknown. What was sequenced was blood. Every receptor here comes from a girl aged 10 to 17 with multiple sclerosis.

The chain carries TRBV20-1 and TRBJ2-4; D possibly corresponds to TRBD2 (5 bases). The CDR3 spans 14 residues. Deletions cut 5 bases from V and 0 bases from J, with 11 bases between. CDR1 and CDR2 (germline): DFQATT, SNEGSKA (reference sequence). DNA for the CDR3: TGCAGTGCTCTAATTCGGGGAGCCAAAAACATTCAGTACTTC. Translating it yields CSALIRGAKNIQYF.

The chain combines TRBV10-3 with TRBJ2-1, with TRBD1 as a possible D gene (5 bases). The V end lost 10 bases, the J end lost 5 bases, and 18 bases lay between the germline ends. Germline CDR1 reads ENHRY; CDR2 reads SYGVKD. The CDR3 length is 14 residues. The CDR3 spells CATSVGPQNNEQFF. The CDR3 DNA reads TGTGCCACCTCGGTGGGGCCTCAGAACAATGAGCAGTTCTTC.

The rearrangement uses TRBV20-1 and TRBJ2-7, with TRBD1 identical over 11 bases. Losses at the gene ends were 4 bases for V and 7 bases for J; bases not matched to a gene: 12. The CDR3 extends over 15 amino acids. The germline CDR1 and CDR2 sequences are DFQATT and SNEGSKA (reference sequence). CDR3 in amino acids: CSATALGQGAEEQYF. CDR3 in DNA: TGCAGTGCTACGGCCCTTGGACAGGGGGCTGAAGAGCAGTACTTC.

This chain links TRBV20-1 with TRBJ2-7; TRBD2 aligns across 8 bases. In germline, CDR1 is DFQATT, CDR2 SNEGSKA (reference sequence). V was pared by 3 bases and J by 4 bases, with 8 bases of the junction left unmatched. The CDR3 is 14 amino acids. The CDR3 nucleotides are TGCAGTGCTAGGCGTTTAGCGGGGAATTACGAGCAGTACTTC. Translating gives CSARRLAGNYEQYF.

The chain is built from TRBV6-5 and TRBJ2-3, with 8 bases aligning to TRBD2. Germline CDR1 reads MNHEY; CDR2 reads SVGAGI. The junction had 3 bases not matched to a gene; V was cut back by 2 bases and J by 2 bases. The CDR3 loop spans 15 amino acids. The CDR3 region has the DNA TGTGCCAGCAGTTACGGCGGGGGGCCCACAGATACGCAGTATTTT. Encoded protein: CASSYGGGPTDTQYF.

As concerns this clonotype: The junction departs from the called germline gene at one end, perhaps through a read error. V is TRBV29-1 and J is TRBJ2-3, with 9 bases aligning to TRBD2. Germline CDR1 reads SQVTM; CDR2 reads ANQGSEA. The CDR3 runs 14 residues. The chain's CDR3 is CSVEIAGVRDAQYF. CDR3 DNA sequence: TGCAGCGTTGAAATAGCGGGAGTGAGAGATGCGCAGTATTTT.

The rearrangement joins TRBV5-1 to TRBJ2-7; D is uncertain. Germline lookup yields CDR1 SGHRS and CDR2 YFSETQ. The V end was cut by 4 bases, the J end by 2 bases, with 19 bases between. The CDR3 runs to 16 residues. DNA for the CDR3: TGCGCCAGCAGCCGCCGAGGATATTCAGTAGCCTACGAGCAGTACTTC. Amino acids: CASSRRGYSVAYEQYF.

V and J are TRBV9 and TRBJ1-2, with TRBD1 as a possible D gene (6 bases). The ends were cut back, 3 bases at V and 7 bases at J, with 19 bases in the middle. Germline values: CDR1 SGDLS, CDR2 YYNGEE. The CDR3 consists of 15 residues. CDR3 region: CASSESGQAGAGYTF. DNA for the CDR3: TGTGCCAGCAGCGAGTCGGGCCAGGCGGGGGCTGGCTACACCTTC.

This sequence joins TRBV20-1 and TRBJ2-3; D possibly corresponds to TRBD1 (6 bases). The length of the CDR3 is 16 residues. V lost 2 bases to trimming and J lost 2 bases, with 17 bases between them. The V gene's germline CDR1 is DFQATT and CDR2 SNEGSKA (reference sequence). The CDR3 DNA is TGCAGTGCTAGAAAGGGGACAACTATAATCACAGATACGCAGTATTTT. It encodes CSARKGTTIITDTQYF.

This clonotype was found many times. This chain joins TRBV5-1 and TRBJ2-3; unclear D gene. From germline, CDR1 is SGHRS and CDR2 YFSETQ. V was pared by 0 bases and J by 1 base, with 6 bases between. The CDR3 is 14 residues long. CDR3 sequence reads: CASSLERGTDTQYF. The DNA of the CDR3 is TGCGCCAGCAGCTTGGAACGGGGCACAGATACGCAGTATTTT.

The chain has TRBV29-1 and TRBJ2-1; perhaps TRBD2 as D (6 bases). This CDR3 has 12 amino acids. V was clipped by 2 bases and J by 8 bases, with 10 bases between them. CDR1 SQVTM and CDR2 ANQGSEA come from the germline V gene. The CDR3 protein is CSVEPAGHEQFF. As DNA, the CDR3 is TGCAGCGTTGAACCAGCGGGCCATGAGCAGTTCTTC.

The chain has TRBV29-1 and TRBJ1-2; 7 nucleotides match TRBD1. V was pared by 6 bases and J by 8 bases, with 24 bases of the junction left unmatched. The CDR3 contains 17 residues. CDR1 and CDR2 from the germline V gene are SQVTM and ANQGSEA. The CDR3 protein is CSVGTPVTGLAFGGYTF. The CDR3 DNA is TGCAGCGTAGGGACCCCGGTGACAGGGTTGGCCTTCGGGGGCTACACCTTC.

V and J are TRBV9 and TRBJ2-5; perhaps D is TRBD1 or TRBD2 (5 bases each). The J call may be incorrect, as the DNA end agrees better with TRBJ2-7. The CDR3 length is 14 residues. Germline values: CDR1 SGDLS, CDR2 YYNGEE. CDR3: CASSVGGYGYEQYF. Here the CDR3 DNA reads TGTGCCAGCAGCGTAGGGGGGTACGGGTACGAGCAGTACTTC.

The V gene is TRBV6-5, the J gene TRBJ2-7; D is perhaps TRBD1 or TRBD2 (6 bases each). This CDR3 contains 13 residues. In germline, CDR1 is MNHEY, CDR2 SVGAGI. The V gene lost 8 bases and the J gene lost 7 bases, with 18 bases spanning the gap. This CDR3 is CASRTRGVGEQYF. In DNA form, the CDR3 reads TGTGCCAGCCGGACAAGGGGGGTTGGGGAGCAGTACTTC.

The rearrangement uses TRBV5-1 and TRBJ2-5, with 9 bases aligning to TRBD1. CDR3 size: 16 residues. V shed 4 bases, J shed 2 bases, and the junction held 9 bases outside the gene matches. Per germline, CDR1 SGHRS and CDR2 YFSETQ. The CDR3 loop is CASSATGGFSQETQYF. Here the CDR3 DNA reads TGCGCCAGCAGCGCGACAGGGGGATTTTCGCAAGAGACCCAGTACTTC. The full variable domain, with the rest looked up from reference TRBV5-1 and TRBJ2-5, is KAGVTQTPRYLIKTRGQQVTLSCSPISGHRSVSWYQQTPGQGLQFLFEYFSETQRNKGNFPGRFSGRQFSNSRSEMNVSTLELGDSALYLCASSATGGFSQETQYFGPGTRLLVL.

This chain uses TRBV7-2 with TRBJ1-4, with D possibly being TRBD1 (5 bases). The V end lost 4 bases, the J end lost 10 bases, and 16 bases lay between the germline ends. The CDR3 spans 14 residues. Germline CDR1 and CDR2: SGHTA and FQGNSA. The CDR3 sequence is CASSWGKGLGKLFF. DNA of the CDR3: TGTGCCAGCAGCTGGGGCAAGGGCCTCGGAAAACTGTTTTTT.

As to this clonotype: Sequence at one end of the junction differs from germline and may be a read error. The rearrangement uses TRBV20-1 and TRBJ2-1, with 8 bases identical to TRBD2. This CDR3 spans 18 amino acids. The germline gives CDR1 DFQATT, CDR2 SNEGSKA (reference sequence). The CDR3 DNA follows: TGCAGTGCTAGATGGGGGGTGGGGACTAGAGGGGATTACAGTGAGCAGTTCTTC. Translated, it gives CSARWGVGTRGDYSEQFF.

The genes are TRBV6-4 and TRBJ2-1; D unclear. V lost 5 bases to trimming and J lost 8 bases, with 19 bases between them. Germline CDR1 is MRHNA and CDR2 is SNTAGT. The CDR3 extends over 15 amino acids. The CDR3 DNA follows: TGTGCCAGCAGTATTGACGAAAGCTCCCACCATGAGCAGTTCTTC. It yields the protein CASSIDESSHHEQFF.

The rearrangement uses TRBV6-5 and TRBJ1-6; D is perhaps TRBD1 (6 bases). Trimming cost V 7 bases and J 9 bases, with 19 bases left between them. The CDR3 runs to 15 residues. The V gene's germline CDR1 is MNHEY and CDR2 SVGAGI. This CDR3 is CASTNRQAASSPLHF. The CDR3 nucleotides read TGTGCCAGCACCAACAGACAGGCGGCTAGTTCACCCCTCCACTTT.

This clonotype was seen more than once but under ten times. The chain recombines TRBV3-1 with TRBJ2-1; 13 nucleotides line up with TRBD2. With 4 bases clipped from V and 3 bases from J, the junction kept 3 bases outside the gene matches. CDR1 and CDR2 from the germline V gene are LGHDT and YNNKEL (reference sequence). This CDR3 region has 16 residues. CDR3 DNA sequence: TGTGCCAGCAGCCCCGGACTAGCGGGGGACTACAATGAGCAGTTCTTC. It is translated as CASSPGLAGDYNEQFF.

The genes are TRBV20-1 and TRBJ2-3, with 9 bases that match TRBD2. The germline gives CDR1 DFQATT, CDR2 SNEGSKA (reference sequence). CDR3 length equals 15 residues. With V trimmed by 6 bases and J by 2 bases, 9 bases remained unmatched. The CDR3 region has the DNA TGCAGTGCCCCGACTAGCGGAGGGTTCACAGATACGCAGTATTTT. Its protein product is CSAPTSGGFTDTQYF.